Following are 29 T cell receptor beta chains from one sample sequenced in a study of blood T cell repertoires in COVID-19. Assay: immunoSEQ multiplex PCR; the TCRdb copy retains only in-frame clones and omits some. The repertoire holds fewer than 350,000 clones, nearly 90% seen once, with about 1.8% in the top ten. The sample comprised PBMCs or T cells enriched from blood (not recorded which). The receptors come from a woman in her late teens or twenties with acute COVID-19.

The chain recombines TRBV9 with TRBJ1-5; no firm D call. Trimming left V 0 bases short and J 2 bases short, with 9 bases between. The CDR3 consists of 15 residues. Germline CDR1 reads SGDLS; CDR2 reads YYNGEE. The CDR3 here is CASSVDAGGNQPQHF. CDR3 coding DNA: TGTGCCAGCAGCGTAGACGCCGGGGGCAATCAGCCCCAGCATTTT. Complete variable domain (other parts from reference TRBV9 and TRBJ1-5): DSGVTQTPKHLITATGQRVTLRCSPRSGDLSVYWYQQSLDQGLQFLIQYYNGEERAKGNILERFSAQQFPDLHSELNLSSLELGDSALYFCASSVDAGGNQPQHFGDGTRLSIL.

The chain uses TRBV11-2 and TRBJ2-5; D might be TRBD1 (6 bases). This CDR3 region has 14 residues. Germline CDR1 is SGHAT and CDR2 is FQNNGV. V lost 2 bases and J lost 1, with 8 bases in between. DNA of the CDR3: TGTGCCAGCAGCTTAAAGACAGGCCAAGAGACCCAGTACTTC. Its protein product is CASSLKTGQETQYF.

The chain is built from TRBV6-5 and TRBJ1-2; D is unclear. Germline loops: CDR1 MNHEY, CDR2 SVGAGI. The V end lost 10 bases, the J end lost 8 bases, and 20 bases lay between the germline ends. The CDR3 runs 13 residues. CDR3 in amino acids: CATSGLLGRGYTF. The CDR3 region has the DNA TGTGCCACCTCGGGCCTTTTGGGGAGAGGCTACACCTTC.

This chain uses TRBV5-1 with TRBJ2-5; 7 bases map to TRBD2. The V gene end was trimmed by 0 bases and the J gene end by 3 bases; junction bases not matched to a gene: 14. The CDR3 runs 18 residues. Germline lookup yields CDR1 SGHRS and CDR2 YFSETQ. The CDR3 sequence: CASSLVGSVLAHKETQYF. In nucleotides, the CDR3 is TGCGCCAGCAGCTTGGTTGGCTCCGTACTAGCGCATAAAGAGACCCAGTACTTC.

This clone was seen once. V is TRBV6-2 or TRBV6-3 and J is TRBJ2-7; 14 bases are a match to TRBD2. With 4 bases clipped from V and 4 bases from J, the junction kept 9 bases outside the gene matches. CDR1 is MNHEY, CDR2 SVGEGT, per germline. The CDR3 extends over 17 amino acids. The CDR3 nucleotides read TGTGCCAGCAGTTCTACGGGACTAGCGGGAGACAGGTACGAGCAGTACTTC. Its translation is CASSSTGLAGDRYEQYF.

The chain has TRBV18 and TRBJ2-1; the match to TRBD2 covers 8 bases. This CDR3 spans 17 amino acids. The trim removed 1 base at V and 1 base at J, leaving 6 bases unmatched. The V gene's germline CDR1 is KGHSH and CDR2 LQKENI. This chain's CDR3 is CASSPLHSSGSYNEQFF. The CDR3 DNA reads TGTGCCAGCTCACCACTCCACTCTAGCGGGTCCTACAATGAGCAGTTCTTC.

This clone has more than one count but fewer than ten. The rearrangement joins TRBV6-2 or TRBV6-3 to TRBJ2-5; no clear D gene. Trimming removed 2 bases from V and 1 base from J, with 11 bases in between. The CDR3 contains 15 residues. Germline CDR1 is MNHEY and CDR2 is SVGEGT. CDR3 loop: CASSYGLGAQETQYF. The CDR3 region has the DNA TGTGCCAGCAGTTACGGGCTGGGCGCCCAAGAGACCCAGTACTTC.

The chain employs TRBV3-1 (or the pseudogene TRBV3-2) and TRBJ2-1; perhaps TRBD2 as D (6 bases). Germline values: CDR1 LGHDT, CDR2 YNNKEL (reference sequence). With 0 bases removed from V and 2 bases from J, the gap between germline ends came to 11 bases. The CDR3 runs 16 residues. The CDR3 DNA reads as TGTGCCAGCAGCCAAGATGGGGAGCGGGCCTACAATGAGCAGTTCTTC. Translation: CASSQDGERAYNEQFF.

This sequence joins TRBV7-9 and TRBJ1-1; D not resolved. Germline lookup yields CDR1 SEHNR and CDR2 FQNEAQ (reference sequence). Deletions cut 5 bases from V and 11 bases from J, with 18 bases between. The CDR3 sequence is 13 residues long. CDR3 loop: CASSPRGAVWAFF. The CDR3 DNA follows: TGTGCCAGCAGCCCCCGTGGCGCGGTTTGGGCTTTCTTT.

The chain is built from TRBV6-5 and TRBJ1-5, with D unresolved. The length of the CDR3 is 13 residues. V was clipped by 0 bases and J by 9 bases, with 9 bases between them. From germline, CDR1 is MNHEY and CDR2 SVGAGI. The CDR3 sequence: CASSYSPSSPQHF. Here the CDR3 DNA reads TGTGCCAGCAGTTACTCTCCCAGTTCGCCCCAGCATTTT.

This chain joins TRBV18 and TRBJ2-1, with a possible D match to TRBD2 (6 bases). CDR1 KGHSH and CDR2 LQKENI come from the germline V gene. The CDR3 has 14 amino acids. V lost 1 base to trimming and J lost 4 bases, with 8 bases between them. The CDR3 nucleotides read TGTGCCAGCTCACCACAGGAGGGATACAATGAGCAGTTCTTC. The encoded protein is CASSPQEGYNEQFF.

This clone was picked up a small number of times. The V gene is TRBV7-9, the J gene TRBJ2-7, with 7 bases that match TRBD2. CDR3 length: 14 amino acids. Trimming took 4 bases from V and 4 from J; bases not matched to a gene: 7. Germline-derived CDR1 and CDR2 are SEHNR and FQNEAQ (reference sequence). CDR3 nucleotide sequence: TGTGCCAGCAGCTCCCGGACTAGTGGTTACGAGCAGTACTTC. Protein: CASSSRTSGYEQYF.

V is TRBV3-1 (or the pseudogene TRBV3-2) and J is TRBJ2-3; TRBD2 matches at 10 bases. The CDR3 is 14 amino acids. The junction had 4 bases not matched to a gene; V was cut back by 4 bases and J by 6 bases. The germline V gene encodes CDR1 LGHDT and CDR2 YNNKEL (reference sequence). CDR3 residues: CASSPGTSADTQYF. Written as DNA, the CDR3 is TGTGCCAGCAGCCCCGGGACTAGCGCGGATACGCAGTATTTT.

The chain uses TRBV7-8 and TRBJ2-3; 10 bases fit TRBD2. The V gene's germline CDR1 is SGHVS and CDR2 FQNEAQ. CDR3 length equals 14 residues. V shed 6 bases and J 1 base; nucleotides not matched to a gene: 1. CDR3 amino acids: CASSGLAGTDTQYF. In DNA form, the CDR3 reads TGTGCCAGCAGTGGACTAGCGGGCACAGATACGCAGTATTTT.

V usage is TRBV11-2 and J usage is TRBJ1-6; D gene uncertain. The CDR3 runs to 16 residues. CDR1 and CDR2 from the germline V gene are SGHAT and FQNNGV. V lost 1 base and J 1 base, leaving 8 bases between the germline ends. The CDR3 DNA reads TGTGCCAGCAGCTTAGGGTACGGGTCCTATAATTCACCCCTCCACTTT. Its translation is CASSLGYGSYNSPLHF.

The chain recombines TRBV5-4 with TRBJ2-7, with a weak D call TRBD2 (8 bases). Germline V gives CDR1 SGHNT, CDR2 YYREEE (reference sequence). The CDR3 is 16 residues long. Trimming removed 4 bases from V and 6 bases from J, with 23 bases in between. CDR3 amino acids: CASSTQGQPRGGEQYF. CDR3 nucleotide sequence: TGTGCCAGCAGCACCCAGGGACAGCCTCGGGGGGGCGAGCAGTACTTC.

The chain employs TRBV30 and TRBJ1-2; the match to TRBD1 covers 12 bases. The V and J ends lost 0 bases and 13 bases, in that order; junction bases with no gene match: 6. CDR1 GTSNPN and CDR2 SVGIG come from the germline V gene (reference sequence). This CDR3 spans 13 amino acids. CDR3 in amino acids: CAWSVLGQGACTF. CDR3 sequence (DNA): TGTGCCTGGAGTGTTTTGGGACAGGGGGCTTGCACCTTC. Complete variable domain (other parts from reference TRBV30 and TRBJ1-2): SQTIHQWPATLVQPVGSPLSLECTVEGTSNPNLYWYRQAAGRGLQLLFYSVGIGQISSEVPQNLSASRPQDRQFILSSKKLLLSDSGFYLCAWSVLGQGACTFGSGTRLTVV.

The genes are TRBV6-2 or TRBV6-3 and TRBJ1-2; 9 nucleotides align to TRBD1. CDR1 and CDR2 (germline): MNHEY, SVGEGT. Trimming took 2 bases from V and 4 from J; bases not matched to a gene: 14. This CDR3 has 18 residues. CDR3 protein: CASSYTVSTGGAVYGYTF. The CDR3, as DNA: TGTGCCAGCAGTTACACGGTCTCTACAGGGGGCGCCGTCTATGGCTACACCTTC.

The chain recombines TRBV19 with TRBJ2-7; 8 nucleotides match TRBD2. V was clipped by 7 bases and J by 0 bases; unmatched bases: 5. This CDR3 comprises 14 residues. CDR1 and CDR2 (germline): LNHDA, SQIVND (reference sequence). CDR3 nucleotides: TGTGCCAGTACCGCCGGGACTAGCTCCTACGAGCAGTACTTC. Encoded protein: CASTAGTSSYEQYF.

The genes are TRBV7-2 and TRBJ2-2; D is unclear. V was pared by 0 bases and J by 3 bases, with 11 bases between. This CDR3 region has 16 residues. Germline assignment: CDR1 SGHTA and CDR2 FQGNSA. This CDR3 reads CASSLALTLYTGELFF. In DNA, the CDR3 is TGTGCCAGCAGCTTAGCGCTGACTCTATACACCGGGGAGCTGTTTTTT.

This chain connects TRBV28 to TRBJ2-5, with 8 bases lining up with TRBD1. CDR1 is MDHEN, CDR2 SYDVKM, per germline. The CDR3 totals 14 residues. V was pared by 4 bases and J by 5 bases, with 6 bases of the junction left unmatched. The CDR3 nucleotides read TGTGCCAGCAGTTCACCAGGGGGCTCGGAGACCCAGTACTTC. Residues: CASSSPGGSETQYF.

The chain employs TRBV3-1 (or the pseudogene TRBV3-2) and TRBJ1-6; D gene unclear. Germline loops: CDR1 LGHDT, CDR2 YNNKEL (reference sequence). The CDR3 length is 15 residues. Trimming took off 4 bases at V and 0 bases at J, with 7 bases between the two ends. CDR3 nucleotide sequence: TGTGCCAGCAGCCCTCGGAGCTCCTATAATTCACCCCTCCACTTT. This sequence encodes CASSPRSSYNSPLHF.

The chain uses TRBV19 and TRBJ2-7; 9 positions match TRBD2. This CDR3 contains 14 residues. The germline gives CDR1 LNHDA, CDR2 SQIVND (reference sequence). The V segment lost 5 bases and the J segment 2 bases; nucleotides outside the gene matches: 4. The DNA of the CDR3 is TGTGCCAGTAGTCGGCTAGCGGGAACCTACGAGCAGTACTTC. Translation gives CASSRLAGTYEQYF.

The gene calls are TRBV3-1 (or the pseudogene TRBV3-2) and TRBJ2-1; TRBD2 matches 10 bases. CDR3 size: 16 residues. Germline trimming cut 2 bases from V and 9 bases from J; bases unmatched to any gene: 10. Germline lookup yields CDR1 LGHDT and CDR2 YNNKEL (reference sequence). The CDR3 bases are TGTGCCAGCAGCCAAAGGCCTAGCGGGAGTATTAGTGAGCAGTTCTTC. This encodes CASSQRPSGSISEQFF.

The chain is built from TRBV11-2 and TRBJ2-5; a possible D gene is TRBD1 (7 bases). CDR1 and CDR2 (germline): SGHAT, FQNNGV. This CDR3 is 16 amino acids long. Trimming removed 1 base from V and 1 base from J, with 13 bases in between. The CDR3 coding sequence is TGTGCCAGCAGCTTAGGCCCCAGGGGGGCCCAAGAGACCCAGTACTTC. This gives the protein CASSLGPRGAQETQYF. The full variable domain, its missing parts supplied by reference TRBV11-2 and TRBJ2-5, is EAGVAQSPRYKIIEKRQSVAFWCNPISGHATLYWYQQILGQGPKLLIQFQNNGVVDDSQLPKDRFSAERLKGVDSTLKIQPAKLEDSAVYLCASSLGPRGAQETQYFGPGTRLLVL.

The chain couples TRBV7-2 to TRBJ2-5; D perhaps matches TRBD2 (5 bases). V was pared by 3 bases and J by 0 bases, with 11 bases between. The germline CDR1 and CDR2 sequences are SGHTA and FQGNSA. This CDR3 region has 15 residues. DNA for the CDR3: TGTGCCAGCAGCTTGGGAACTAGTAACCAAGAGACCCAGTACTTC. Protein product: CASSLGTSNQETQYF.

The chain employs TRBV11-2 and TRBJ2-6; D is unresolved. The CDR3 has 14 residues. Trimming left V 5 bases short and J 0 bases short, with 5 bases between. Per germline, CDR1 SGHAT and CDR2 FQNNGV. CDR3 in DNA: TGTGCCAGCAGCCCGAGCTCTGGGGCCAACGTCCTGACTTTC. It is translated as CASSPSSGANVLTF.

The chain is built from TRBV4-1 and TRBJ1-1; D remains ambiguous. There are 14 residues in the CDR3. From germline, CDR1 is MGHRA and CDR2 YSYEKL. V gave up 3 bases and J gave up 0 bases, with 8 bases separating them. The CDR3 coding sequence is TGCGCCAGCAGCCAGACAATTCTGAACACTGAAGCTTTCTTT. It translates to CASSQTILNTEAFF.

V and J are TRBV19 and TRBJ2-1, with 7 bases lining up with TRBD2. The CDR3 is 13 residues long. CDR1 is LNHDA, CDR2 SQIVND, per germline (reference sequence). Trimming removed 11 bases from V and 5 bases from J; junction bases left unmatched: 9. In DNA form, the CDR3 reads TGTGCCTCTATGGTACTAGCGAACAATGAGCAGTTCTTC. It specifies CASMVLANNEQFF.